The 21 T cell receptor beta chains in this list originate from one sample, sequenced in a study of blood T cell repertoires in COVID-19. Sequencing used immunoSEQ multiplex PCR; TCRdb keeps in-frame clones, though not all of them. Among about 190,000 clones listed, about 88% were seen once. Sequencing was done on a sample of peripheral blood. Source of these receptors: a woman in her thirties or forties who had recovered from COVID-19.

The V gene is TRBV7-2, the J gene TRBJ2-5; no definite D call. This CDR3 spans 12 amino acids. V was pared by 5 bases and J by 3 bases, with 7 bases between. Looked up from germline, CDR1 is SGHTA and CDR2 is FQGNSA. The CDR3 sequence is CASSPTEETQYF. The CDR3 DNA reads TGTGCCAGCAGCCCGACTGAAGAGACCCAGTACTTC.

V usage is TRBV18 and J usage is TRBJ2-2; a possible D gene is TRBD2 (5 bases). This CDR3 comprises 14 residues. Germline V gene sequence: CDR1 KGHSH, CDR2 LQKENI. Between the trimmed V and J ends, which lost 5 bases and 6 bases, there was a span of 13 bases. Written as DNA, the CDR3 is TGTGCCAGCTCAAGGGTATCGGGGTCCGGGGAGCTGTTTTTT. It yields the protein CASSRVSGSGELFF. Full variable domain (rest looked up from reference TRBV18 and TRBJ2-2): NAGVMQNPRHLVRRRGQEARLRCSPMKGHSHVYWYRQLPEEGLKFMVYLQKENIIDESGMPKERFSAEFPKEGPSILRIQQVVRGDSAAYFCASSRVSGSGELFFGEGSRLTVL.

The chain combines TRBV20-1 with TRBJ2-1; 9 bases are shared with TRBD2. In germline, CDR1 is DFQATT, CDR2 SNEGSKA (reference sequence). The CDR3 extends over 14 amino acids. V was pared by 3 bases and J by 5 bases, with 5 bases of the junction left unmatched. The CDR3: CSASLTSGNNEQFF. CDR3 coding DNA: TGCAGTGCTAGTTTGACTAGCGGAAACAATGAGCAGTTCTTC.

The rearrangement links TRBV19 to TRBJ2-1; 13 bases are shared with TRBD2. There are 15 residues in the CDR3. Germline V CDR1 and CDR2: LNHDA, SQIVND (reference sequence). Trimming removed 6 bases from V and 9 bases from J; junction bases left unmatched: 8. The CDR3 DNA follows: TGTGCCAGTAGCCACGGGACTAGCGGGATCACTGAGCAGTTCTTC. It specifies CASSHGTSGITEQFF.

The V and J genes are TRBV7-8 and TRBJ1-6, with D perhaps matching TRBD1 (5 bases). From germline, CDR1 is SGHVS and CDR2 FQNEAQ. V shed 0 bases and J shed 8 bases, with 14 bases lying between them. The length of the CDR3 is 16 residues. The CDR3 nucleotides read TGTGCCAGCAGCTTAGCGTCATTGGGCAGGGATTCACCCCTCCACTTT. Protein product: CASSLASLGRDSPLHF. The complete variable domain, with remaining parts taken from reference TRBV7-8 and TRBJ1-6, reads GAGVSQSPRYKVAKRGQDVALRCDPISGHVSLFWYQQALGQGPEFLTYFQNEAQLDKSGLPSDRFFAERPEGSVSTLKIQRTQQEDSAVYLCASSLASLGRDSPLHFGNGTRLTVT.

V gene TRBV21-1 combines with J gene TRBJ2-7; the table's D call, TRBD2, was not checked against the DNA. TRBV21-1 is annotated as a pseudogene. The CDR3 sequence is 18 residues long. The CDR3: CASHGGGGSGFGTYEQYF. The DNA of the CDR3 is TGTGCCAGCCACGGGGGGGGCGGGAGCGGATTTGGGACCTACGAGCAGTACTTC.

The chain is built from TRBV4-2 and TRBJ1-5; tentatively, D is TRBD1 (5 bases). The CDR3 consists of 17 residues. CDR1 is LGHNA, CDR2 YNFKEQ, per germline. V dropped 4 bases and J dropped 1 base, with 17 bases sitting between them. The CDR3 loop is CASSRVKDTQSNQPQHF. In nucleotides, the CDR3 is TGTGCCAGCAGCCGAGTTAAGGACACCCAGAGCAATCAGCCCCAGCATTTT.

The chain links TRBV27 to TRBJ1-5; tentative D call: TRBD1 (6 bases). The CDR3 is 15 residues long. CDR1 and CDR2 (germline): MNHEY, SMNVEV (reference sequence). Trimming removed 4 bases from V and 4 bases from J, with 14 bases in between. CDR3 region: CASSSRVGGNQPQHF. DNA for the CDR3: TGTGCCAGCAGTTCAAGGGTAGGGGGAAATCAGCCCCAGCATTTT.

V gene TRBV27 combines with J gene TRBJ2-1; 14 bases agree with TRBD2. The CDR3 loop spans 17 amino acids. V was pared by 4 bases and J by 8 bases, with 10 bases of the junction left unmatched. CDR1 MNHEY and CDR2 SMNVEV come from the germline V gene (reference sequence). The CDR3 reads CASSSKMGLAGAYEQFF. CDR3 DNA sequence: TGTGCCAGCAGTTCCAAAATGGGACTAGCGGGAGCCTATGAGCAGTTCTTC.

V usage is TRBV4-2 and J usage is TRBJ2-3; 8 nucleotides agree with TRBD2. Germline CDR1 is LGHNA and CDR2 is YNFKEQ. With V trimmed by 2 bases and J by 2 bases, 9 bases remained unmatched. This CDR3 is 17 amino acids long. CDR3 sequence: CASSQTRGGGNTDTQYF. The CDR3, as DNA: TGTGCCAGCAGCCAAACCCGGGGGGGAGGGAACACAGATACGCAGTATTTT.

This clone appeared a single time. V usage is TRBV27 and J usage is TRBJ2-2, with TRBD2 matching over 11 bases. Germline-derived CDR1 and CDR2 are MNHEY and SMNVEV (reference sequence). With 5 bases clipped from V and 6 bases from J, the junction kept 2 bases outside the gene matches. The CDR3 has 14 amino acids. The DNA of the CDR3 is TGTGCCAGCAGTATTAGCGGGAGGGCCGGGGAGCTGTTTTTT. It translates to CASSISGRAGELFF.

This sequence joins TRBV29-1 and TRBJ2-5; TRBD1 matches at 8 bases. V shed 4 bases and J 1 base; nucleotides not matched to a gene: 5. Per germline, CDR1 SQVTM and CDR2 ANQGSEA. This CDR3 region has 14 residues. The CDR3 region is CSVGGGTGQETQYF. The CDR3 DNA reads TGCAGCGTTGGAGGGGGGACAGGCCAAGAGACCCAGTACTTC.

The chain has TRBV30 and TRBJ1-4, with D hard to call. CDR1 and CDR2 (germline): GTSNPN, SVGIG (reference sequence). The CDR3 covers 11 residues. The V end lost 8 bases, the J end lost 8 bases, and 12 bases lay between the germline ends. The DNA for the CDR3 is TGTGCCGGCCTGAGGCTCGAAAAACTGTTTTTT. Its translation: CAGLRLEKLFF.

V usage is TRBV18 and J usage is TRBJ1-1, with a tentative D call TRBD1 (6 bases). The ends were cut back, 1 base at V and 2 bases at J, with 20 bases in the middle. CDR3 length: 18 residues. Germline lookup yields CDR1 KGHSH and CDR2 LQKENI. This chain's CDR3 is CASSPLPQTGPFNTEAFF. The CDR3 DNA is TGTGCCAGCTCACCACTACCCCAGACAGGCCCCTTTAACACTGAAGCTTTCTTT.

The rearrangement joins TRBV30 to TRBJ2-7; D remains unclear. Trimming stripped 2 bases from V and 0 bases from J, with 5 bases between. CDR3 size: 12 residues. Germline-derived CDR1 and CDR2 are GTSNPN and SVGIG (reference sequence). CDR3 sequence reads: CAWSLISYEQYF. CDR3 coding DNA: TGTGCCTGGAGTTTAATCTCCTACGAGCAGTACTTC.

V and J are TRBV27 and TRBJ2-5; TRBD2 matches 10 bases. From germline, CDR1 is MNHEY and CDR2 SMNVEV (reference sequence). The CDR3 is 15 residues long. The V gene end was trimmed by 3 bases and the J gene end by 2 bases; junction bases not matched to a gene: 3. Here the CDR3 DNA reads TGTGCCAGCAGTTTCTCGACTAGCGGGCAAGAGACCCAGTACTTC. Translation gives CASSFSTSGQETQYF.

The gene calls are TRBV5-4 and TRBJ2-7, with 9 bases fitting TRBD1. J lost 0 bases, V lost 4 bases, and 5 bases had no gene match. CDR3 length: 15 residues. Germline CDR1 is SGHNT and CDR2 is YYREEE (reference sequence). The CDR3 DNA follows: TGTGCCAGCAGCCGGACAGGGGACGACTCCTACGAGCAGTACTTC. Amino acid sequence: CASSRTGDDSYEQYF.

J is TRBJ2-2 and V is TRBV9; D call uncertain. The germline V and J ends were trimmed by 0 bases and 4 bases, with 10 bases remaining between them. The CDR3 loop spans 15 amino acids. CDR1 is SGDLS and CDR2 is YYNGEE in the germline V gene. The CDR3 spells CASSVGGISTGELFF. In nucleotides, the CDR3 is TGTGCCAGCAGCGTAGGAGGCATTAGCACCGGGGAGCTGTTTTTT. The whole variable domain, remainder taken from reference TRBV9 and TRBJ2-2, is DSGVTQTPKHLITATGQRVTLRCSPRSGDLSVYWYQQSLDQGLQFLIQYYNGEERAKGNILERFSAQQFPDLHSELNLSSLELGDSALYFCASSVGGISTGELFFGEGSRLTVL.

V and J are TRBV6-5 and TRBJ1-1; 9 nucleotides match TRBD1. With 5 bases clipped from V and 3 bases from J, the junction kept 7 bases outside the gene matches. Germline V lookup: CDR1 MNHEY, CDR2 SVGAGI. The CDR3 contains 15 residues. The CDR3 coding sequence is TGTGCCAGCAGTCCGGACAGGGGTAGGGACACTGAAGCTTTCTTT. This translates into CASSPDRGRDTEAFF.

The gene calls are TRBV19 and TRBJ2-7; D is possibly TRBD1 (6 bases). Germline CDR1 reads LNHDA; CDR2 reads SQIVND (reference sequence). V lost 9 bases, J lost 4 bases, and 10 bases lay in between. CDR3 length equals 11 residues. The DNA of the CDR3 is TGTGCCAGAGCTACAGGGTACGAGCAGTACTTC. It yields the protein CARATGYEQYF.

For the CDR3, the DNA is TGTGCCAGCAGCTCACTTAGGACAGTCACAGATACGCAGTATTTT. It specifies CASSSLRTVTDTQYF. The chain carries TRBV7-2 and TRBJ2-3; TRBD1 is a possible D gene (6 bases). Germline lookup yields CDR1 SGHTA and CDR2 FQGNSA. Trimming took off 4 bases at V and 2 bases at J, with 13 bases between the two ends. The CDR3 length is 15 residues.